This TCR beta chain was retrieved from a study of graft-versus-host responses after intestinal transplantation (dated by TCRdb to the early 2020s). For the wider study: Multivisceral, liver-intestinal, or isolated intestinal transplants were received by the recipients. After intestinal transplantation, graft-versus-host and host-versus-graft alloreactive T cell clones in the graft, circulation and bone marrow were tracked using bulk TCR-beta CDR3 sequencing. Donor T cell macrochimerism was defined as a peak of at least 4% donor T cells among recipient peripheral blood mononuclear cells. Anti-thymocyte globulin induction was given to all recipients, followed by maintenance tacrolimus and steroids for about 3 years. Of the 20 to 25 intestinal transplant recipients enrolled in the cohort, one of whom was a retransplant, a few patients without pretransplant specimens were excluded. Rather than being sequenced by the commercial service, samples from a few later patients were sequenced in-house on an Illumina MiSeq and processed with MiXCR. Alloreactive clones were identified by sequencing pre-transplant mixed lymphocyte reaction products and comparing them with unstimulated pre-transplant donor and recipient T cells. The study at large found these results: Early after transplant, peak levels of circulating GvH clones were found to be associated with declines in HvG clones. GvH clones were detected in recipient bone marrow, and some of these GvH clones were observed earlier in ileal mucosa or blood, consistent with an intestinal mucosal origin. The relatively low number and heterogeneity of intestinal transplant patients limited the conclusions. High GvH to HvG T cell clonal ratios were observed in the allografts of patients with donor T cell macrochimerism.

Of note for this clone: Its target antigen remains unknown. Base qualities are missing; no much larger clone stands one base away.

In the first month after transplant, blood samples were collected up to 4 times, and after that at least monthly when available. The library was produced with the immunoSEQ multiplex PCR assay. High-throughput TCR-beta CDR3 sequencing of genomic DNA from most patients was performed by Adaptive Biotechnologies. From the authors' description of their analysis: Adaptive's ImmunoSEQ software was the source of the TCR sequencing data for 15 to 20 patients, while a few other patients were processed with MiXCR and VDJtools. CDR3 nucleotide sequences shared by donor and recipient were removed because the origin of these sequences could not be assigned. To be classed as alloreactive, a clone needed at least 2-fold expansion over unstimulated cells and a minimum CFSE-low frequency of 0.002% (template counts) or 0.001% (read counts). Mappable clones were those detected in sequenced pre-transplant spleen, lymph node, or MLR CFSE-low populations of the donor or recipient. Cumulative frequency of alloreactive clones was calculated as a percentage of all sequences weighted by copy number. In TCRdb, the immuneACCESS table is reduced to in-frame sequences with V and J assigned. These tables do not hold every clone; where another copy was compared, an unresolved V gene accounts for under half, and the others remain unexplained. D and trimming were read from the DNA, whereas the V and J calls and clone size are those reported in that table. The sample table records about 98,000 clones; roughly 88% of these occur just once. The ten largest clonotypes hold about 1.5% of the sample.

Relative to germline, V is missing 2 bases and J is missing 10 bases, with 10 bases of the junction outside any gene match. Looking up the germline V gene yields CDR1 MGHDK and CDR2 SYGVNS. The CDR3 has 15 amino acids, counting the end cysteine and phenylalanine. The sequence is cut down to CDR3 DNA, 45 bases in frame from base 1. The specimen was PBMCs, collected 255 days after intestinal transplant. The V gene is TRBV25-1 and the J gene is TRBJ1-1, with TRBD1 matching 10 junction bases. The source of this sequence is a human patient who received an intestinal transplant, so some T cells may come from the graft donor. The CDR3 region has the sequence CASSENDRGQRGAFF. In nucleotides, the sequence is TGTGCCAGCAGTGAAAACGACAGGGGGCAGAGGGGAGCTTTCTTT. Where the CDR3 stops, the reference TRBV25-1 and TRBJ1-1 genes take over; the full variable domain is EADIYQTPRYLVIGTGKKITLECSQTMGHDKMYWYQQDPGMELHLIHYSYGVNSTEKGDLSSESTVSRIRTEHFPLTLESARPSHTSQYLCASSENDRGQRGAFFGQGTRLTVV.